Listed below are T cell receptor beta chains from one sample, sequenced in a study of T cell responses to AZD1222 COVID-19 vaccine. Sequenced by immunoSEQ multiplex PCR; TCRdb stores in-frame clones only, minus some. The repertoire has 150,000 to 180,000 clones, 88% of them found once; the top ten carry around 3.2%. Sequences were derived from peripheral blood, sampled on day 0 of AZD1222 vaccination. The receptors stem from an adult in good health. Both conserved end residues are part of each CDR3. D genes are given only for firm matches. Only part of the rows carry a size: once, few, many, or a class if the clone is expanded.

CDR3nt	CDR3aa	abundance	v_gene	j_gene	d_gene
TGCGCCAGCAGCCCGCAGGGACACGAGCAGTACTTC	CASSPQGHEQYF	NA	TRBV5-1	TRBJ2-7	NA
TGTGCCAGCAGTTACGGGCAGGCCCAAGAGACCCAGTACTTC	CASSYGQAQETQYF	NA	TRBV6-5	TRBJ2-5	NA
TGTGCCAGCAGTTTGACAGCTTCCTCTGGAAACACCATATATTTT	CASSLTASSGNTIYF	NA	TRBV27	TRBJ1-3	NA
TGTGCCAGCAGCTTAACGGGGAGGGCTGAAGCTTTCTTT	CASSLTGRAEAFF	NA	TRBV7-3	TRBJ1-1	NA
TGCGCCAGCAGCCAAGATCACAGGGAAGGTTCACCCCTCCACTTT	CASSQDHREGSPLHF	NA	TRBV4-3	TRBJ1-6	NA
TGTGCCAGCTCACCACCGGGAACAGGGGGCCGGGGCGGCTACACCTTC	CASSPPGTGGRGGYTF	NA	TRBV18	TRBJ1-2	TRBD1
TGCGCCAGCAGCCGACTTGGAGGCAATGAGCAGTTCTTC	CASSRLGGNEQFF	NA	TRBV5-1	TRBJ2-1	NA
TGTGCCAGCAGCGGGGACAGGGGGCGGTACGAGCAGTACTTC	CASSGDRGRYEQYF	few	TRBV5-6	TRBJ2-7	TRBD1
TGTGCCAGCAGTTTTACAGGGCTCTGGAGCAATCAGCCCCAGCATTTT	CASSFTGLWSNQPQHF	NA	TRBV6-2/TRBV6-3	TRBJ1-5	NA
TGTGCCAGCAGCTTAAACACTAAGGCGGGACCAACCCAAGAGACCCAGTACTTC	CASSLNTKAGPTQETQYF	NA	TRBV7-6	TRBJ2-5	NA
TGTGCCAGCAGCCAAGTTTCCGGGAAGAATGAGCAGTTCTTC	CASSQVSGKNEQFF	NA	TRBV4-2	TRBJ2-1	NA
TGCGCCAGCAGCTTGTCTAGCGGCTCCGCCGGGAACACTGAAGCTTTCTTT	CASSLSSGSAGNTEAFF	NA	TRBV5-1	TRBJ1-1	NA
TGCGCCAGCACCCTGTCCGGGTCGGGCACCGGGGAGCTGTTTTTT	CASTLSGSGTGELFF	NA	TRBV5-1	TRBJ2-2	NA
TGCGCCAGCAGAGACAGGGTAACGAACACTGAAGCTTTCTTT	CASRDRVTNTEAFF	once	TRBV5-1	TRBJ1-1	TRBD1
TGCGCCAGCAGCTTGGGAGGGACTCTCTATGGCTACACCTTC	CASSLGGTLYGYTF	NA	TRBV5-1	TRBJ1-2	NA
TGTGCCAGCAGTGATCTACAGGGTACTTCACCCCTCCACTTT	CASSDLQGTSPLHF	NA	TRBV2	TRBJ1-6	NA
TGTGCCAGCAGGGAGGCCGGGACGATAAATCAGCCCCAGCATTTT	CASREAGTINQPQHF	NA	TRBV6-5	TRBJ1-5	NA
TGTGCCAGCAGACAGGGGACGGTCACCGGGGAGCTGTTTTTT	CASRQGTVTGELFF	NA	TRBV28	TRBJ2-2	TRBD1
TGTGCCAGCAGAGAGGAGGGCTCCTACGAGCAGTACTTC	CASREEGSYEQYF	NA	TRBV12-3/TRBV12-4	TRBJ2-7	NA
TGTGCCAGCAGCACCCGGGACAGGGTTGATACGCAGTATTTT	CASSTRDRVDTQYF	NA	TRBV7-8	TRBJ2-3	TRBD1
TGCGCCAGCAGCCCCGGGACAGCGGGTGGCTACACCTTC	CASSPGTAGGYTF	many	TRBV10-1	TRBJ1-2	TRBD1
TGTGCCAGCAGTCTGGAGGGACGCGGCTACTATGGCTACACCTTC	CASSLEGRGYYGYTF	NA	TRBV27	TRBJ1-2	NA
TGTGCCACCAACCGGGGGGCAACAGATACGCAGTATTTT	CATNRGATDTQYF	NA	TRBV15	TRBJ2-3	NA
TGTACCAGCAGCGTAAACCGGGACCTCAATGAGCAGTTCTTC	CTSSVNRDLNEQFF	NA	TRBV6-2/TRBV6-3	TRBJ2-1	NA
TGTGCCAGCAGCTTGGGACGGGGGCAAGAGACCCAGTACTTC	CASSLGRGQETQYF	NA	TRBV7-3	TRBJ2-5	NA
TGCGCCAGCAGCTCCGGACAGGGTTATAATTCACCCCTCCACTTT	CASSSGQGYNSPLHF	few	TRBV5-1	TRBJ1-6	TRBD1
TGTGCCAGCTCACCACCGGGAGGTCAGCCCCAGCATTTT	CASSPPGGQPQHF	NA	TRBV18	TRBJ1-5	NA
TGCAGCGTTGATGGTTCTGGGGGCGCGAACACCGGGGAGCTGTTTTTT	CSVDGSGGANTGELFF	NA	TRBV29-1	TRBJ2-2	NA